Here is one T cell receptor (beta chain) with its context. The target of this receptor is not known. It has no much larger one-base neighbor in the sample; base qualities were not kept. TRB sequencing was run on genomic DNA with either the immunoSEQ assay at survey resolution or the hsTCRB kit. In the source study's methods: The immunoSEQ software handled initial read processing, and the LymphoSeq R package was used for repertoire analyses. Clonality was computed as 1 minus normalized Shannon entropy, and a Gini coefficient was also calculated for each TRB dataset. Phenotypes of unsorted samples were inferred by mapping TRB sequences from sorted subsets of the recipient or donor onto unsorted samples of the same recipient. Imported from immuneACCESS, the table was reduced by TCRdb to in-frame sequences with V and J called. These copies leave out some clones; in studies compared against another copy, an unresolved V gene accounts for under half, and the cause of the remainder is not known. V, J and clone size were drawn from that table, and D and trimming were deduced from the DNA. Within this sample are about 32,000 clones, with over 85% of them counted one time only. The ten largest clonotypes hold 14% to 15% of the sample.

The data were taken from a study of T cells after posttransplantation cyclophosphamide (dated by TCRdb to about 2016). With respect to the entire study: The study tracked T cell repertoire reconstitution by TRB sequencing after myeloablative bone marrow transplantation using posttransplantation cyclophosphamide as GVHD prophylaxis. Because TRA and TRB clonality correlated tightly in roughly ten samples, later TCR analyses were limited to TRB. Public TRB sequences were checked against a database of over 3,000 sequences associated with responses to pathogens, tumor antigens, self-antigens and alloantigens. Antigen receptor sequencing covered samples from some 35 PTCy-treated patients and approximately 17 of their related bone marrow donors. In 3 patients, TRB sequencing was also performed on up to roughly 3 more blood samples taken 2 to 5.2 years after transplant, and in several patients, pretransplant blood was also TRB-sequenced. Blood from every one of the 30 or so PTCy patients who had 1-year posttransplant specimens underwent TRB sequencing. General conclusions and limits of the study: Donor-recipient similarity was low at 1-2 months but increased during the first year, and donor CD8+ memory clones often dominated later blood repertoires. Across the roughly 48 patients, TRB clonality was highly associated with recipient CMV seropositivity and CMV reactivation, and diversity with PTCy was similar to that in the CNI/methotrexate controls. The TRB repertoires of T cells infiltrating skin or GI tract showed only limited overlap with the TRB repertoires of T cells in blood.

The PTCy-treated patients were enrolled in a prospective multi-institutional clinical trial. Mononuclear cells from peripheral blood and bone marrow were separated by Ficoll-Hypaque density centrifugation and then cryopreserved. The sample comprised PBMCs. The clonotype comes from a woman in her 40s with a blood cancer, CMV-positive, and with a related stem cell donor.

The DNA sequence is TGTGCCAGCAGCTCCCCCACCACGGGGGGGGGCCCCCAAGAGACCCAGTACTTC. This encodes CASSSPTTGGGPQETQYF. The chain links TRBV7-9 with TRBJ2-5, with 8 central nucleotides matching TRBD2. The CDR3 measures 18 amino acids from cysteine to phenylalanine. The entry retains the CDR3 DNA only, 54 bases that are in frame from base 1. CDR1 and CDR2 are drawn from the germline V gene (reference sequence): SEHNR, FQNEAQ. The junction shows trimming of 4 bases on V and 1 base on J, and the gene matches do not reach 14 bases of it.